The 30 T cell receptor beta chains reported below all come from one sample, sequenced in a study of Tregs in tolerant kidney transplant recipients. Method: immunoSEQ multiplex PCR; TCRdb's copy keeps in-frame clones and lacks some. The data show 15,000 to 20,000 clones, with around 55% seen just once and roughly 3% held by the top ten. These TCRs' antigens remain unknown. Sequencing was done on a sample of Tregs from blood cultured with allogeneic cells. The receptor source for this set is a human donor in good health.

The rearrangement uses TRBV7-3 and TRBJ1-2; no definite D call. Germline assignment: CDR1 SGHTA and CDR2 FQGTGA. V lost 2 bases to trimming and J lost 5 bases, with 9 bases between them. There are 13 residues in the CDR3. CDR3 DNA sequence: TGTGCCAGCAGCTTAGGGTGGGAGTATGGCTACACCTTC. Its protein product is CASSLGWEYGYTF.

The genes are TRBV2 and TRBJ2-1; 9 nucleotides match TRBD1. Germline V gene sequence: CDR1 SNHLY, CDR2 FYNNEI. V lost 4 bases and J lost 6; bases outside the gene matches: 10. This CDR3 has 16 amino acids. The CDR3 reads CASSAGGQGSLNEQFF. The CDR3 DNA follows: TGTGCCAGCAGTGCAGGGGGACAGGGTTCCCTCAATGAGCAGTTCTTC.

The chain employs TRBV7-2 and TRBJ2-1; no clear D. The V gene lost 6 bases and the J gene lost 5 bases, with 11 bases spanning the gap. Germline V gene lookup returns CDR1 SGHTA and CDR2 FQGNSA. This CDR3 has 13 residues. The CDR3 DNA reads as TGTGCCAGCAGGTTAACCCGGGACAATGAGCAGTTCTTC. Translated: CASRLTRDNEQFF. The variable domain in full, completed from reference TRBV7-2 and TRBJ2-1, reads GAGVSQSPSNKVTEKGKDVELRCDPISGHTALYWYRQSLGQGLEFLIYFQGNSAPDKSGLPSDRFSAERTGGSVSTLTIQRTQQEDSAVYLCASRLTRDNEQFFGPGTRLTVL.

This clone was recorded a few times. The V call is TRBV11-1, the J call TRBJ2-1, with 14 positions matching TRBD2. V shed 6 bases, J shed 11 bases, and the junction held 12 bases outside the gene matches. Germline CDR1 and CDR2: SGHAT and FQDESV (reference sequence). This CDR3 spans 16 amino acids. The CDR3 is CASRLETTSGRAQQFF. The CDR3 DNA sequence: TGTGCCAGCAGACTTGAGACGACTAGCGGGAGGGCGCAGCAGTTCTTC.

The chain links TRBV6-5 to TRBJ1-2, with D possibly matching TRBD1 (6 bases). The V end lost 5 bases, the J end lost 5 bases, and 12 bases lay between the germline ends. This CDR3 region has 13 residues. CDR1 and CDR2 from the germline V gene are MNHEY and SVGAGI. The CDR3 DNA sequence: TGTGCCAGCAGTGACGAGGGGGGATATGGCTACACCTTC. Its translation is CASSDEGGYGYTF.

This clone was recorded a few times. This chain uses TRBV5-5 with TRBJ1-2, with TRBD1 as a possible D gene (6 bases). The CDR3 loop spans 15 amino acids. V was clipped by 5 bases and J by 2 bases, with 16 bases between them. From germline, CDR1 is SGHKS and CDR2 YYEKEE (reference sequence). The CDR3 DNA follows: TGTGCCAGCAGAGACAGGACGGGATTAAACTATGGCTACACCTTC. Translating gives CASRDRTGLNYGYTF.

This clone has just one count. The chain uses TRBV2 and TRBJ2-3; TRBD1 matches at 7 bases. There are 16 residues in the CDR3. V dropped 4 bases and J dropped 3; count of bases not matched to a gene: 10. Germline V lookup: CDR1 SNHLY, CDR2 FYNNEI. CDR3 DNA sequence: TGTGCCAGCAGTGTGGGGACCGGACAGGTGACAGATACGCAGTATTTT. It is translated as CASSVGTGQVTDTQYF.

The CDR3 DNA reads as TGTGCCAGCAGCCCGAGACAGGGCCCAGATACGCAGTATTTT. Protein product: CASSPRQGPDTQYF. This chain connects TRBV5-8 to TRBJ2-3; 7 bases are a match to TRBD1. Germline-derived CDR1 and CDR2 are SGHTS and YDEGEE. This CDR3 contains 14 residues. The J segment lost 4 bases and the V segment lost 4 bases, leaving 6 bases of the junction unmatched. The whole variable domain, remainder taken from reference TRBV5-8 and TRBJ2-3, is EAGVTQSPTHLIKTRGQQATLRCSPISGHTSVYWYQQALGLGLQFLLWYDEGEERNRGNFPPRFSGRQFPNYSSELNVNALELEDSALYLCASSPRQGPDTQYFGPGTRLTVL.

V gene TRBV11-1 combines with J gene TRBJ2-1; TRBD2 aligns across 7 bases. Germline lookup yields CDR1 SGHAT and CDR2 FQDESV (reference sequence). This CDR3 has 15 amino acids. The ends lost 4 bases at V and 4 bases at J; junction bases unmatched: 7. CDR3 sequence reads: CASSWGGEFYNEQFF. The CDR3 DNA sequence: TGTGCCAGCAGCTGGGGGGGTGAATTTTACAATGAGCAGTTCTTC.

Only one count was recorded for this clone. The chain couples TRBV7-2 to TRBJ2-7; TRBD1 is a possible D gene (6 bases). CDR3 length equals 21 residues. V was pared by 0 bases and J by 2 bases, with 29 bases between. The germline V gene has CDR1 SGHTA and CDR2 FQGNSA. For the CDR3, the DNA is TGTGCCAGCAGCTTAGCGTTTACGGGGTATTCCGGACAGCCGACTACCTACGAGCAGTACTTC. It yields the protein CASSLAFTGYSGQPTTYEQYF.

The J gene is TRBJ2-7, the V gene TRBV2; no definite D call. This CDR3 contains 12 residues. V lost 8 bases, J lost 4 bases, and 12 bases lay in between. CDR1 is SNHLY, CDR2 FYNNEI, per germline. CDR3 nucleotide sequence: TGTGCCAGCTCCGACACAGTATACGAGCAGTACTTC. This gives the protein CASSDTVYEQYF.

This rearrangement joins TRBV2 to TRBJ2-6, with TRBD2 as a possible D gene (5 bases). The V gene lost 4 bases and the J gene lost 4 bases, with 8 bases spanning the gap. Germline values: CDR1 SNHLY, CDR2 FYNNEI. The CDR3 sequence is 14 residues long. CDR3 region: CASSGGGGANVLTF. The CDR3 nucleotides are TGTGCCAGCAGTGGAGGCGGGGGGGCCAACGTCCTGACTTTC.

This clone was found once. J is TRBJ1-3 and V is TRBV5-1; weak D call: TRBD1 (6 bases). V lost 8 bases and J lost 2, with 20 bases in between. Looked up from germline, CDR1 is SGHRS and CDR2 is YFSETQ. CDR3 length: 16 residues. CDR3 coding DNA: TGCGCCAGTAAGCTTGACTTGGGGGACACTGGAAACACCATATATTTT. It specifies CASKLDLGDTGNTIYF.

V is TRBV20-1 and J is TRBJ2-7; D is unclear. Germline loops: CDR1 DFQATT, CDR2 SNEGSKA (reference sequence). The CDR3 covers 11 residues. Trimming stripped 2 bases from V and 4 bases from J, with 6 bases between. The CDR3 loop is CSARMGYEQYF. DNA for the CDR3: TGCAGTGCTAGAATGGGGTACGAGCAGTACTTC.

V and J are TRBV6-5 and TRBJ1-3; D is unresolved. The CDR3 length is 12 residues. In germline, CDR1 is MNHEY, CDR2 SVGAGI. V was trimmed by 7 bases and J by 2 bases, leaving 6 bases between them. The CDR3: CASTGAGNTIYF. The CDR3 bases are TGTGCCAGCACGGGTGCTGGAAACACCATATATTTT.

V usage is TRBV7-3 and J usage is TRBJ2-3; D is perhaps TRBD1 (5 bases). Trimming took off 5 bases at V and 1 base at J, with 7 bases between the two ends. The CDR3 runs to 13 residues. Germline V gene lookup returns CDR1 SGHTA and CDR2 FQGTGA. CDR3 DNA: TGTGCCAGCAGCCTAGGGGGCACAGATACGCAGTATTTT. Translating it yields CASSLGGTDTQYF.

Here the CDR3 reads CASSLTSPGQGYGYTF. In DNA, the CDR3 is TGTGCCAGCAGTCTAACATCCCCGGGACAGGGTTATGGCTACACCTTC. The V gene is TRBV28, the J gene TRBJ1-2; 9 bases match TRBD1. The CDR3 length is 16 residues. Germline-derived CDR1 and CDR2 are MDHEN and SYDVKM. J lost 5 bases, V lost 5 bases, and 12 bases had no gene match.

This clone was picked up one time. The V call is TRBV6-1, the J call TRBJ1-3, with a possible D match to TRBD1 (5 bases). The germline V gene has CDR1 MNHNS and CDR2 SASEGT. V lost 4 bases, J lost 3 bases, and 16 bases lay in between. CDR3 length: 16 residues. CDR3 protein: CASSGKAGESGNTIYF. The CDR3 DNA sequence: TGTGCCAGCAGTGGCAAAGCGGGGGAGAGTGGAAACACCATATATTTT.

The chain carries TRBV4-1 and TRBJ2-1; D is possibly TRBD2 (5 bases). V dropped 1 base and J dropped 7 bases, with 26 bases sitting between them. The CDR3 loop spans 19 amino acids. Germline CDR1 reads MGHRA; CDR2 reads YSYEKL. The DNA for the CDR3 is TGCGCCAGCAGCCAAGGGTTGCTAGCCTCCCTTGAGGCGAGAAATGAGCAGTTCTTC. Protein sequence: CASSQGLLASLEARNEQFF.

The chain has TRBV28 and TRBJ1-2; TRBD1 is a possible D gene (6 bases). V was shortened by 8 bases and J by 2 bases, with 15 bases between the two germline ends. Germline-derived CDR1 and CDR2 are MDHEN and SYDVKM. This CDR3 region has 14 residues. The CDR3 sequence: CASGIGGFNYGYTF. Written as DNA, the CDR3 is TGTGCCAGCGGGATAGGGGGTTTCAACTATGGCTACACCTTC.

The table lists this clone with a few counts. The DNA for the CDR3 is TGTGCCAGCAGTGACTCGATAGAGGGCCAACGTCAGAAAAACTATGGCTACACCTTC. Protein: CASSDSIEGQRQKNYGYTF. The chain recombines TRBV6-4 with TRBJ1-2; D not resolved. Germline V gene data show CDR1 as MRHNA and CDR2 as SNTAGT. V dropped 0 bases and J dropped 2 bases, with 22 bases sitting between them. The CDR3 is 19 residues long.

This chain uses TRBV11-3 with TRBJ2-1; 9 bases line up with TRBD2. The V and J ends lost 3 bases and 8 bases, in that order; junction bases with no gene match: 8. The CDR3 is 15 residues long. Germline V CDR1 and CDR2: SGHNT, YENEEA. CDR3 DNA sequence: TGTGCCAGCAGCTTCAGGCGGGAGGGTTCGTATGAGCAGTTCTTC. The encoded protein is CASSFRREGSYEQFF.

The chain combines TRBV6-5 with TRBJ2-1; the match to TRBD2 covers 8 bases. Unmatched junction bases numbered 7, after V lost 4 bases and J lost 8 bases. The CDR3 totals 14 residues. Germline V CDR1 and CDR2: MNHEY, SVGAGI. The CDR3, as DNA: TGTGCCAGCAGTTGGAGGACTAGCAGGGATGAGCAGTTCTTC. It yields the protein CASSWRTSRDEQFF.

The chain links TRBV6-6 to TRBJ1-1; 7 positions agree with TRBD1. The CDR3 has 15 amino acids. V lost 1 base and J lost 8; bases outside the gene matches: 10. The germline V gene encodes CDR1 MNHNY and CDR2 SVGAGI (reference sequence). The CDR3 is CASSYWTGRGSEAFF. DNA of the CDR3: TGTGCCAGCAGTTACTGGACAGGACGTGGATCCGAAGCTTTCTTT.

CDR3 loop: CASSLWASVYF. For the CDR3, the DNA is TGTGCCAGCAGCTTGTGGGCTAGCGTGTACTTC. The V and J genes are TRBV7-2 and TRBJ2-7, with D tentatively TRBD2 (6 bases). There are 11 residues in the CDR3. The germline V gene has CDR1 SGHTA and CDR2 FQGNSA. Trimming left V 3 bases short and J 12 bases short, with 12 bases between.

The V gene is TRBV7-2, the J gene TRBJ2-5; D is unresolved. V was trimmed by 1 base and J by 3 bases, leaving 3 bases between them. Germline V gene sequence: CDR1 SGHTA, CDR2 FQGNSA. The CDR3 is 12 amino acids. CDR3 sequence (DNA): TGTGCCAGCAGCTTAGGGGAAGAGACCCAGTACTTC. Translation: CASSLGEETQYF.

This chain connects TRBV6-6 to TRBJ2-7, with D possibly matching TRBD2 (5 bases). Trimming removed 5 bases from V and 3 bases from J, with 14 bases in between. There are 14 residues in the CDR3. Germline lookup yields CDR1 MNHNY and CDR2 SVGAGI (reference sequence). CDR3 protein: CASSESLGVYEQYF. The CDR3 nucleotides are TGTGCCAGCAGTGAGAGCCTCGGGGTCTACGAGCAGTACTTC.

The V gene is TRBV6-5, the J gene TRBJ2-7; D is undetermined. Germline V gene sequence: CDR1 MNHEY, CDR2 SVGAGI. Trimming removed 0 bases at V and 0 bases at J, with 9 bases between. The CDR3 sequence is 15 residues long. CDR3 in DNA: TGTGCCAGCAGTTACTCGAGACACTCCTCCTACGAGCAGTACTTC. Translated: CASSYSRHSSYEQYF.

The chain is built from TRBV5-4 and TRBJ1-2; 7 bases match TRBD1. The germline gives CDR1 SGHNT, CDR2 YYREEE (reference sequence). The length of the CDR3 is 14 residues. With 1 base clipped from V and 4 bases from J, the junction kept 4 bases outside the gene matches. CDR3 sequence: CASSLKGAPYGYTF. The CDR3 DNA sequence: TGTGCCAGCAGCTTGAAGGGGGCGCCCTATGGCTACACCTTC.

The V gene is TRBV6-1, the J gene TRBJ1-1, with D hard to call. Trimming left V 10 bases short and J 2 bases short, with 14 bases between. CDR3 length: 13 amino acids. Germline V gives CDR1 MNHNS, CDR2 SASEGT. The CDR3 bases are TGTGCCACCTCCCTGGATCGAAACACTGAAGCTTTCTTT. Its translation: CATSLDRNTEAFF.